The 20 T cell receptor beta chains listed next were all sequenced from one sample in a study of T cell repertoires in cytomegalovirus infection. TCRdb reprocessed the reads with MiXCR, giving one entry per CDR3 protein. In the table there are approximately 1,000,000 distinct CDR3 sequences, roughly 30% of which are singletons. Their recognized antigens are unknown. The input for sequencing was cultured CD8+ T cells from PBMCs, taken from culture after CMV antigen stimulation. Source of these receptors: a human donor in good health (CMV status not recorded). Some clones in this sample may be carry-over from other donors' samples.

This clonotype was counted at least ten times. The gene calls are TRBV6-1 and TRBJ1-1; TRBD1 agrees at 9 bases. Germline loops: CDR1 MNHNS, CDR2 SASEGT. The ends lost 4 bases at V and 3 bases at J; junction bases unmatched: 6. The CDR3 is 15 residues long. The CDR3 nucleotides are TGTGCCAGCAGTGGATTAAGGACAGGGGACACTGAAGCTTTCTTT. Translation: CASSGLRTGDTEAFF.

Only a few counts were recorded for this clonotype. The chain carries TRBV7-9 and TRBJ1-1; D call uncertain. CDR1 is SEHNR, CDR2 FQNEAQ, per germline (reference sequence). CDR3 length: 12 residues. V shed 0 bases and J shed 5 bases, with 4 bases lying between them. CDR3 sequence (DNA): TGTGCCAGCAGCTTAGCTACAACTGAAGCTTTCTTT. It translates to CASSLATTEAFF.

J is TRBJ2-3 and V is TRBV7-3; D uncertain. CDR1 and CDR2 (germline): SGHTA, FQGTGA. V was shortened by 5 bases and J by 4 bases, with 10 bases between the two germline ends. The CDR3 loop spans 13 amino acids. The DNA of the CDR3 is TGTGCCAGCAGCCACGTAACGCCAGATACGCAGTATTTT. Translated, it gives CASSHVTPDTQYF.

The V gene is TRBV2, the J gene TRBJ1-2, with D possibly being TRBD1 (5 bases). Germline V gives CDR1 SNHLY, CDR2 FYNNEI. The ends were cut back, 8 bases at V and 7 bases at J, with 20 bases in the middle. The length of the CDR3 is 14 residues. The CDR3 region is CASLPFGSGSGYTF. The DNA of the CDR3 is TGTGCCAGCCTTCCCTTTGGCTCAGGGAGTGGCTACACCTTC.

The CDR3 loop reads CATRQGQNEQYF. DNA for the CDR3: TGTGCCACCCGACAGGGACAGAACGAGCAGTACTTC. The V call is TRBV15, the J call TRBJ2-7, with TRBD1 matching 7 bases. The CDR3 totals 12 residues. Germline V gives CDR1 LNHNV, CDR2 YYDKDF (reference sequence). The V segment lost 8 bases and the J segment 5 bases; nucleotides outside the gene matches: 6.

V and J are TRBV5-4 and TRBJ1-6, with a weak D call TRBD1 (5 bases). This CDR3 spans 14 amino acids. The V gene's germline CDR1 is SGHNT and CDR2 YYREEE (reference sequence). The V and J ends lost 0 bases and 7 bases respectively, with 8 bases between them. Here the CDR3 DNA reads TGTGCCAGCAGCTTGGCAGGGTGGAATTCACCCCTCCACTTT. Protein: CASSLAGWNSPLHF.

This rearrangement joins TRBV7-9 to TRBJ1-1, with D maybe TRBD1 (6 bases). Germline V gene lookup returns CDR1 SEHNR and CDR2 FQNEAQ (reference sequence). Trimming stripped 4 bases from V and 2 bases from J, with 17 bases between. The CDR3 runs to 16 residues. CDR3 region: CASSSSGHIGNTEAFF. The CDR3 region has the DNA TGTGCCAGCAGCTCCTCGGGACATATCGGAAACACTGAAGCTTTCTTT. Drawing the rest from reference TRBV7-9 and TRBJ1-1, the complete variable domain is DTGVSQNPRHKITKRGQNVTFRCDPISEHNRLYWYRQTLGQGPEFLTYFQNEAQLEKSRLLSDRFSAERPKGSFSTLEIQRTEQGDSAMYLCASSSSGHIGNTEAFFGQGTRLTVV.

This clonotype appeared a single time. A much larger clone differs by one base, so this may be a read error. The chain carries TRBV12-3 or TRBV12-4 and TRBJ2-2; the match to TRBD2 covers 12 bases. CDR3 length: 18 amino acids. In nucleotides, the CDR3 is TGTACCAGCAGTTTATCTAGCGGGGGGGTCCCGAACACCGGGGAGCTGTTTTTT. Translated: CTSSLSSGGVPNTGELFF.

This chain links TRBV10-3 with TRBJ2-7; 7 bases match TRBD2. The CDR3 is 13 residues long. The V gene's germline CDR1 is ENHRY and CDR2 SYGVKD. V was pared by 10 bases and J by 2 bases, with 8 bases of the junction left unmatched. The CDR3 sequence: CATTSRETYEQYF. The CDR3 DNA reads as TGTGCCACGACTAGCAGGGAGACCTACGAGCAGTACTTC.

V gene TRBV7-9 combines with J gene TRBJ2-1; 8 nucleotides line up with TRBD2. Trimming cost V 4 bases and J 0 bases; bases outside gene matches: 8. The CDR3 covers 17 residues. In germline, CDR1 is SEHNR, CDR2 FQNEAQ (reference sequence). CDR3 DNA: TGTGCCAGCAGCTGGTCGGAGGCGGGGGGCTCCTACAATGAGCAGTTCTTC. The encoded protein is CASSWSEAGGSYNEQFF.

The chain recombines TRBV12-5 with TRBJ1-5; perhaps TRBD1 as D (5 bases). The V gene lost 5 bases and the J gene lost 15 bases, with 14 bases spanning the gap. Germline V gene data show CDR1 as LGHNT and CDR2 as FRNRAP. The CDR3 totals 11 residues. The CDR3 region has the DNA TGTGCTAGTGGTCCCGGGGGGGTAACGCATTTT. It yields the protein CASGPGGVTHF.

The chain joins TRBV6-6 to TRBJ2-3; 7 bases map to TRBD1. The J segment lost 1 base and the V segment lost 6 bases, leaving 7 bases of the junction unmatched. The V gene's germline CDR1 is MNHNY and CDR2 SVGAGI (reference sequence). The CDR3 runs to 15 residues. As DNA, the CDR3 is TGTGCCAGCAGAACCCGACAGGGCCGCACAGATACGCAGTATTTT. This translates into CASRTRQGRTDTQYF.

CDR3 sequence (DNA): TGCGCCAGCAGCTTACCCGAGGGAGGACAGCCGAACACTGAAGCTTTCTTT. Protein product: CASSLPEGGQPNTEAFF. V is TRBV5-1 and J is TRBJ1-1; D is possibly TRBD1 (6 bases). The V and J ends lost 2 bases and 1 base respectively, with 18 bases between them. The CDR3 covers 17 residues. The germline CDR1 and CDR2 sequences are SGHRS and YFSETQ. The full variable domain, in which reference TRBV5-1 and TRBJ1-1 provide the parts outside the CDR3, is KAGVTQTPRYLIKTRGQQVTLSCSPISGHRSVSWYQQTPGQGLQFLFEYFSETQRNKGNFPGRFSGRQFSNSRSEMNVSTLELGDSALYLCASSLPEGGQPNTEAFFGQGTRLTVV.

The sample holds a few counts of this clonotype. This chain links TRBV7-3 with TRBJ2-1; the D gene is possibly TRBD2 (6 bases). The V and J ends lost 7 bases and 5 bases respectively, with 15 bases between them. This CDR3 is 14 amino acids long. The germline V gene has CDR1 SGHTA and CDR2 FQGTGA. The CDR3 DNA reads TGTGCCAGCACCGAGGTGGGAGGACACAATGAGCAGTTCTTC. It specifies CASTEVGGHNEQFF.

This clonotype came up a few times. Written as DNA, the CDR3 is TGTGCCAGCAGGGAACTAGCGGGGGGGCCTCAAGAGACCCAGTACTTC. This translates into CASRELAGGPQETQYF. The J gene is TRBJ2-5, the V gene TRBV2, with 13 bases matching TRBD2. V shed 6 bases, J shed 2 bases, and the junction held 6 bases outside the gene matches. The CDR3 is 16 residues long. The germline CDR1 and CDR2 sequences are SNHLY and FYNNEI.

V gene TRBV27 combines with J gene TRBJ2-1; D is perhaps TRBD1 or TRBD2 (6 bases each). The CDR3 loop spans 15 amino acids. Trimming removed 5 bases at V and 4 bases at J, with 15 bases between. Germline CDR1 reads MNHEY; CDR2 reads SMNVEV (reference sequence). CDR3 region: CASSRSGAGYNEQFF. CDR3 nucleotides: TGTGCCAGCAGTCGATCAGGGGCGGGATACAATGAGCAGTTCTTC.

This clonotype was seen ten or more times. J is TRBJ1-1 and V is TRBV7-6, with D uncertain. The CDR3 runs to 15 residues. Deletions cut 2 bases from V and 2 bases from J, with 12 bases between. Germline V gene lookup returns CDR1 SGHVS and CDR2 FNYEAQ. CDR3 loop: CASSLTPSGNTEAFF. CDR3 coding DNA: TGTGCCAGCAGCTTAACCCCCTCAGGAAACACTGAAGCTTTCTTT.

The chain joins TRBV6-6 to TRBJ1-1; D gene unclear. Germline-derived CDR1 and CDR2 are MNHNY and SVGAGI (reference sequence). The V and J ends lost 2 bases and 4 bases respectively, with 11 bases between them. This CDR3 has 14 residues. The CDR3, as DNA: TGTGCCAGCAGTTACCCGTCCCGGGGCACTGAAGCTTTCTTT. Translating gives CASSYPSRGTEAFF.

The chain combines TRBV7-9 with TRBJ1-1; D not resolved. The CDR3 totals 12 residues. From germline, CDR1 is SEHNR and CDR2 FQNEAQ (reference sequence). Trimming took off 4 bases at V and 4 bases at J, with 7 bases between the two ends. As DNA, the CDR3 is TGTGCCAGCAGCTCCCTTCCCACTGAAGCTTTCTTT. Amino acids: CASSSLPTEAFF.

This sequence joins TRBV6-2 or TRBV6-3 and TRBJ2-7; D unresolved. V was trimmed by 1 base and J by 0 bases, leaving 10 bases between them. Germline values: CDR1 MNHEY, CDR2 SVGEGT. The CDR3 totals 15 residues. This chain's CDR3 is CASSYYAGTSYEQYV. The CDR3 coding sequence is TGTGCCAGCAGTTACTATGCCGGAACCTCCTACGAGCAGTACGTC.